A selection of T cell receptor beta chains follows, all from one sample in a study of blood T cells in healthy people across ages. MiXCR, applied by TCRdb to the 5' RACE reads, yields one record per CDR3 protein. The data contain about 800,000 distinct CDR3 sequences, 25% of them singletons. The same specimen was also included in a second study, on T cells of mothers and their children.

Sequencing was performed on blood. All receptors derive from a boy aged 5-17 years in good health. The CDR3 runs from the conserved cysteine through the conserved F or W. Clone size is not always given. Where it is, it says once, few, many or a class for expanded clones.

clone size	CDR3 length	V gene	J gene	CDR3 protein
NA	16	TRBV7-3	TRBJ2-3	CASSLMGGARADTQYF
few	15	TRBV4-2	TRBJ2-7	CASSQEAGGSDEQYF
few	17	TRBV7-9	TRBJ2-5	CASSNFMGFGSEETQYF
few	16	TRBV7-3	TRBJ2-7	CASSQRGQIVTYEQYF
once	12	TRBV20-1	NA	CSARPTVYEQYF
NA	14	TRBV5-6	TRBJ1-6	CASSLRGESSPLHF
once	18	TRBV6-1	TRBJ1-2	CASSEAWTGRPDNYGYTF
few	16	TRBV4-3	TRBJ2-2	CASSQQLQQGTGELFF
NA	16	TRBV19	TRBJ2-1	CASSPTRGQRYNEQFF
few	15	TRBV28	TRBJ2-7	CASSLDGTGFYEQYF
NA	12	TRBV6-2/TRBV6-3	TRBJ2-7	CASSKGGYEQYF
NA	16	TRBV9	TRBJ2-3	CASSVGTGIRTDTQYF
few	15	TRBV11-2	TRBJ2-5	CASSIWRGRGETQYF
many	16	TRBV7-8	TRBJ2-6	CASSSPGGAGANVLTF
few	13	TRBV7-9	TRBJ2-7	CASSSLGSYEQYF
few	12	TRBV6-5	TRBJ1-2	CASSLLGIGYTF
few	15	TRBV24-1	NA	CATSDPGQGFYEQYF
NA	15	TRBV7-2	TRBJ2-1	CASSLGSVSYNEQFF
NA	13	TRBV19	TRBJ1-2	CASSHRDRGGYTF
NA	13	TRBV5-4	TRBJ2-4	CASSTGHENIQYF
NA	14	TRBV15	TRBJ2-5	CATSGAGGRETQYF
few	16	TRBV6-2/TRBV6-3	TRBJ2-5	CASSRLQLGERETQYF
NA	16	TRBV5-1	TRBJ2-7	CASSFPPGGTDYEQYF
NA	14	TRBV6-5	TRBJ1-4	CASSYGEGGEKLFF
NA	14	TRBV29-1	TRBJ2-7	CSVVSSLGAYEQYF
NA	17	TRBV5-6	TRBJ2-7	CASSLRMSGLDLSEQYF
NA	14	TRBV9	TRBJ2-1	CASSVGGPYNEQFF
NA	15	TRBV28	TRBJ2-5	CASSPRASTWETQYF
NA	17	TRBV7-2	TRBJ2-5	CASSHTSAAGLQETQYF
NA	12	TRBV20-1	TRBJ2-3	CSALADTDTQYF
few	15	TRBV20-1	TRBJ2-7	CSANTGAGRYYEQYF
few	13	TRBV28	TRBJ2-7	CASTDGNSYEQYF
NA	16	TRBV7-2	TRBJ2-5	CASSPRAGGFGETQYF
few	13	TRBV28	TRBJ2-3	CASRPPRPVTQYF
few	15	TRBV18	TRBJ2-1	CASSPRLSLDNEQFF
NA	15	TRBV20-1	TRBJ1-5	CGARDNPGSNQPQHF
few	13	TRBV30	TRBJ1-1	CAWSVRGGTEAFF
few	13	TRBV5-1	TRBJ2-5	CASSLEGGTVQYF
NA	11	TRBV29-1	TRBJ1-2	CSVPDRGGYTF
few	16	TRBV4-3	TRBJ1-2	CASSQDSVQGFPGYTF
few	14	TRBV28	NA	CASSLSPRRETQYF
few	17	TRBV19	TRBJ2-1	CASSPSSTGSPYNEQFF
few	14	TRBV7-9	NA	CASSPAGTGYEQYF
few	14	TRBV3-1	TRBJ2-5	CASSHRTPPETQYF
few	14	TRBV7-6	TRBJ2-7	CASSSGFGPYEQYF
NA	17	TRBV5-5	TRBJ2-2	CASSSNPGWGNTGELFF
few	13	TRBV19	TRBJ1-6	CASTQGGNSPLHF
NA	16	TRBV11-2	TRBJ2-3	CASSSGLAVVGHTQYF